This T cell receptor beta chain is from a study of technical replicates of blood from a handful of donors (dated by TCRdb to about 2017). The library was built by means of the immunoSEQ multiplex PCR assay. TCRdb mirrors the immuneACCESS table, restricted to in-frame sequences. Some clones are absent from its copies; in checked studies, under half trace to an unresolved V gene, and the reason for the others is unknown. The table for this sample lists under 85,000 clones; around 97% of them were counted only once. The ten biggest clones cover roughly 0.21% of the sample. This clone showed up just once. Its antigen specificity is not known. The input lacks base qualities; no much larger clone sits a single base away. Taken from cysteine to phenylalanine, the CDR3 has 14 residues. Only the CDR3 DNA is retained, 42 bases long and in frame from the first base. Cut back by 4 bases and 3 bases, the V and J ends lie 12 bases apart. Per the germline V gene, SGHVS is the CDR1 and FNYEAQ is the CDR2.

Sequencing used T cells isolated from PBMCs. The chain links TRBV7-6 with TRBJ1-1; the D segment could be TRBD1, given 5 matching bases. This receptor was obtained from a human donor in good health. The nucleotide sequence reads TGTGCCAGCAGCTCCCCAGGGTACGACACTGAAGCTTTCTTT. It translates to CASSSPGYDTEAFF.